The present T cell receptor beta chain was sequenced within a study of T-cell reconstitution after alpha-beta-depleted transplantation in children. Study findings and constraints: At one year after transplant, newly produced T cells mostly accounted for T-cell counts and diversity.

Germline lookup yields CDR1 LNHNV and CDR2 YYDKDF (reference sequence). V was clipped by 0 bases and J by 6 bases, with 12 bases between them. The CDR3 length is 14 residues. As it was prepared, the TCRbeta library received unique molecular identifiers. MiXCR, run by TCRdb on the PCR reads, gives a single entry per CDR3 protein. The sample records 100,000 to 150,000 distinct CDR3 sequences, about 21% being singletons. About this clonotype itself: Its antigen is still unknown.

This chain connects TRBV15 to TRBJ2-7, with D possibly called TRBD1 or TRBD2 (5 bases each). The source was PBMCs, mostly from graft donor cells, collected 180 days after TCRalphabeta/CD19-depleted stem cell transplant. This sequence originates from a male patient under 10 years old who had a stem cell transplant for chronic granulomatous disease, so the T cells may come from the graft donor. The CDR3 spells CATSRDLGVLEQYF. In nucleotides, the CDR3 is TGTGCCACCAGCAGAGATCTGGGGGTTCTCGAGCAGTACTTC. Full variable domain (remainder filled in from reference TRBV15 and TRBJ2-7): DAMVIQNPRYQVTQFGKPVTLSCSQTLNHNVMYWYQQKSSQAPKLLFHYYDKDFNNEADTPDNFQSRRPNTSFCFLDIRSPGLGDTAMYLCATSRDLGVLEQYFGPGTRLTVT.